This TCR beta chain was documented in a study of identical twins. The CDR3 is 12 amino acids. Germline V CDR1 and CDR2: SGHRS, YFSETQ. Trimming shortened V by 1 base and J by 8 bases, and 7 bases separated the two germline ends. TCRdb re-analysed the 5' RACE reads in MiXCR, keeping a single row per CDR3 protein. There are roughly 720,000 distinct CDR3 sequences in the sample; 15% to 20% occur only once, and around 12% lies in the top ten. These same records also appear under a second study, on T cells expressing NK-cell markers.

Sequencing input: PBMCs. This TCR derives from a woman aged 18 to 35 in good health. The chain combines TRBV5-1 with TRBJ2-1; D remains ambiguous. CDR3 DNA: TGCGCCAGCAGCTTGCAATCCTATGAGCAGTTCTTC. Translating gives CASSLQSYEQFF.